This T cell receptor (beta chain) is drawn from a study of blood T cell repertoires in COVID-19. At the level of the study: From the United States, Italy and Spain came samples of acute and convalescent COVID-19.

The CDR3 contains 14 residues. CDR1 is LNHDA and CDR2 is SQIVND in the germline V gene (reference sequence). V was pared by 9 bases and J by 8 bases, with 20 bases between. Method: immunoSEQ multiplex PCR; TCRdb's copy keeps in-frame clones and lacks some. The sample carries approximately 280,000 clones, approximately 81% recorded once. Symptom resolution, clearance, or two negative PCRs marked donors in Cohort 3 as recovered. This receptor was taken from a woman between 45 and 65 years old who had recovered from COVID-19. The genes are TRBV19 and TRBJ2-1, with D tentatively TRBD1 (9 bases). The material sequenced was PBMCs or T cells enriched from blood (not recorded which). The CDR3 protein is CASTGGRDRDEQFF. DNA of the CDR3: TGTGCCAGCACGGGGGGGCGGGACAGGGATGAGCAGTTCTTC.